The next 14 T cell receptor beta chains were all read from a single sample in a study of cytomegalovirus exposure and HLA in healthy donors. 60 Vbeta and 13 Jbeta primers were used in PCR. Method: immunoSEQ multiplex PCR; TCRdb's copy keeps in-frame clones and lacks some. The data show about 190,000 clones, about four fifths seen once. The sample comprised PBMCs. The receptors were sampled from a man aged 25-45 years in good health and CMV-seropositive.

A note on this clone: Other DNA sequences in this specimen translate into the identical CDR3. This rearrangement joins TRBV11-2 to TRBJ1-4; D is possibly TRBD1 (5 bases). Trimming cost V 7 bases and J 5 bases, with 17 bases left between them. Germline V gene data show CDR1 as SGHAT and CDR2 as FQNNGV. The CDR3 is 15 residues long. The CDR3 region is CASNRAGQGNEKLFF. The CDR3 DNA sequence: TGTGCCAGCAACCGGGCGGGGCAAGGGAATGAAAAACTGTTTTTT.

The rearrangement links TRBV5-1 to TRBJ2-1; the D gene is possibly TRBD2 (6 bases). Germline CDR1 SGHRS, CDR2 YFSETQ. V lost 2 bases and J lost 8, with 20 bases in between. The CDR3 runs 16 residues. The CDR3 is CASSFGGSRGGDEQFF. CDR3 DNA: TGCGCCAGCAGCTTCGGAGGGTCTAGGGGCGGGGATGAGCAGTTCTTC.

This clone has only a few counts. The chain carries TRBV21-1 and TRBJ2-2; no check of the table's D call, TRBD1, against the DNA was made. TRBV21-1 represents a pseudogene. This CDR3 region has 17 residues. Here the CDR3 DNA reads TGTGCCAGCAGCAAAGCGAAGCCAGGGGTGGACACCGGGGAGCTGTTTTTT. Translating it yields CASSKAKPGVDTGELFF.

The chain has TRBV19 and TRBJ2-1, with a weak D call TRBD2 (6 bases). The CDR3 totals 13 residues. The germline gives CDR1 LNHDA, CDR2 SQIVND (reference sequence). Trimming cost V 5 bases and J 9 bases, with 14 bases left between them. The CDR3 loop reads CASSGWREGEQFF. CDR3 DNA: TGTGCCAGTAGTGGGTGGAGGGAAGGTGAGCAGTTCTTC.

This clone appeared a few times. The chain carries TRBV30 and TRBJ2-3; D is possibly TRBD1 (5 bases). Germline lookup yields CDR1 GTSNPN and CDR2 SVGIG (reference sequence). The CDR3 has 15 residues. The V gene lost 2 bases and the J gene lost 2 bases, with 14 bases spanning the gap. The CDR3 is CAWSKGPGLTDTQYF. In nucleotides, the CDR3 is TGTGCCTGGAGTAAGGGCCCAGGGCTCACAGATACGCAGTATTTT.

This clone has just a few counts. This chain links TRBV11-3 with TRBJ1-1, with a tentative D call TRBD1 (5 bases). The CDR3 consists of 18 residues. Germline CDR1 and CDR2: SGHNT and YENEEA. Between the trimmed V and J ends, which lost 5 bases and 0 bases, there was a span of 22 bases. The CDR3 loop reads CASSTSGRVSRMNTEAFF. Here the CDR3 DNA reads TGTGCCAGCAGCACGTCTGGCAGGGTAAGCCGGATGAACACTGAAGCTTTCTTT.

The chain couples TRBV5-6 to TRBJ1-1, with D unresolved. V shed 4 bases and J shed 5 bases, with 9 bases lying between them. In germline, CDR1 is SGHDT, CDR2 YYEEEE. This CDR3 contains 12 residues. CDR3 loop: CASSGGSTEAFF. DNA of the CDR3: TGTGCCAGCAGCGGCGGGTCAACTGAAGCTTTCTTT.

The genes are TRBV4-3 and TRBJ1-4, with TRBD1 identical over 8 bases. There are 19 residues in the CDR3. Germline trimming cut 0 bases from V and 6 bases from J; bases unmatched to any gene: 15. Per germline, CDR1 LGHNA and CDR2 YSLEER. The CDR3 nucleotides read TGCGCCAGCAGCCAAGATCCCTGGCAGGGGGCTTCTTATGATGAAAAACTGTTTTTT. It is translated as CASSQDPWQGASYDEKLFF.

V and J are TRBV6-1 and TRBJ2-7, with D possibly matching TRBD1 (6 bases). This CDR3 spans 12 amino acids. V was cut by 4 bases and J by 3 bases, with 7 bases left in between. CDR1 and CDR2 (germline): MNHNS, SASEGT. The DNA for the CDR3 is TGTGCCAGCAGTGCACAGGGCTACGAGCAGTACTTC. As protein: CASSAQGYEQYF.

The CDR3 DNA follows: TGTGCCAGCAGTTTATGGGCGGAGGGGCCAGATACGCAGTATTTT. Amino acids: CASSLWAEGPDTQYF. The chain employs TRBV27 and TRBJ2-3; weak D call: TRBD2 (6 bases). V was pared by 1 base and J by 4 bases, with 12 bases between. Germline CDR1 and CDR2: MNHEY and SMNVEV (reference sequence). The CDR3 runs 15 residues.

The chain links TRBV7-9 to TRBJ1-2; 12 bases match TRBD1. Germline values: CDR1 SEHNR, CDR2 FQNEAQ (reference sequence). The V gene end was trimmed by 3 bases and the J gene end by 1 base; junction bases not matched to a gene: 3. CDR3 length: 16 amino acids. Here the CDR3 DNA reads TGTGCCAGCAGCTTTGGGACAGGGGGCGTTAACTATGGCTACACCTTC. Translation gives CASSFGTGGVNYGYTF.

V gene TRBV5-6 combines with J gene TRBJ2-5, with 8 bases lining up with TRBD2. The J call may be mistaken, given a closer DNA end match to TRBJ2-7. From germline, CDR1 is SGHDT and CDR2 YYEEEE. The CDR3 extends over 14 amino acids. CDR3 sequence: CASSAPGGGYEQYF. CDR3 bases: TGTGCCAGCAGCGCCCCGGGAGGGGGCTACGAGCAGTACTTC.

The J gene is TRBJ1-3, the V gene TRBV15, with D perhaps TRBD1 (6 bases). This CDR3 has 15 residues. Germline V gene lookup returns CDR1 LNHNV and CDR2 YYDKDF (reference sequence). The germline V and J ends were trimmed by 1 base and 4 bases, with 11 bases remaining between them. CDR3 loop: CATSRGGTGGNTIYF. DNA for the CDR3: TGTGCCACCAGCAGAGGGGGCACAGGGGGAAACACCATATATTTT.

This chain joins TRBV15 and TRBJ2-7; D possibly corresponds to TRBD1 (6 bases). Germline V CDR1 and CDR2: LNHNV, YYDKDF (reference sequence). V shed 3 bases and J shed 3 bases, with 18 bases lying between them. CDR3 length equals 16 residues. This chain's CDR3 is CATSSPSGQNRYEQYF. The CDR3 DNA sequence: TGTGCCACCAGCAGTCCGTCTGGACAGAACCGCTACGAGCAGTACTTC.